The present T cell receptor (beta chain) was sequenced within a study of T cells in Graves' hyperthyroidism and ophthalmopathy. Trimming left V 5 bases short and J 3 bases short, with 17 bases between. The CDR3 contains 15 residues. Germline V gives CDR1 MDHEN, CDR2 SYDVKM. This clonotype showed up many times. Amplified TCR beta CDR3 regions came from RNA transcripts. RT-PCR in the first round (using the HTBI primer set) targeted the TCR CDR3. TCRdb reprocessed the multiplex PCR reads with MiXCR, giving one entry per CDR3 protein. The sample has 600,000 to 900,000 distinct CDR3 sequences, 16% seen once.

The chain carries TRBV28 and TRBJ2-7, with D unresolved. Sequencing was carried out using blood. The origin of this receptor is a young man with Graves' hyperthyroidism. CDR3 DNA sequence: TGTGCCAGCAGTGCGCCGTCAAAGGTACGCTACGAGCAGTACTTC. Translating it yields CASSAPSKVRYEQYF.